The source of this T cell receptor (beta chain) is a study of identifying expanded T cells in peripheral blood. CDR3 size: 15 residues. Trimming removed 3 bases from V and 6 bases from J; junction bases left unmatched: 8. Germline V gives CDR1 KGHSH, CDR2 LQKENI. Using immunoSEQ multiplex PCR, the repertoire was profiled, and TCRdb retains in-frame clones only, with some absent. Among approximately 110,000 clones listed, about 85% were seen once. This clone has more than one count but fewer than ten. The sequence was collected from a person between 18 and 75 years old in good health. This sequence joins TRBV18 and TRBJ1-5; 7 bases are a match to TRBD1. Specimen: blood. CDR3 in DNA: TGTGCCAGCTCACCTCGGGAAGGGGGCGTTCAGCCCCAGCATTTT. Its protein is CASSPREGGVQPQHF.